This T cell receptor beta chain was observed in a study of blood T cell repertoires in COVID-19. What the recovered Cohort 3 donors had was two negative PCRs, clearance, or symptom resolution. Original methodology: Reference gene primer amplification in the assay estimated nucleated cell counts. The repertoire was sequenced with immunoSEQ multiplex PCR; TCRdb's copy has only in-frame clones and lacks some. For V, J and clone size, that table is used; D and trimming come from the DNA. This sample yields 350,000 to 400,000 clones, of which more than 75% are seen a single time; more than 1% belongs to the top ten. The germline CDR1 and CDR2 sequences are KGHSH and LQKENI. This CDR3 region has 15 residues. V lost 3 bases and J lost 0; bases outside the gene matches: 2.

The sequencing input was PBMCs or T cells enriched from blood (not recorded which). This clonotype was sampled from a woman aged 18-35 years who had recovered from COVID-19. The V and J genes are TRBV18 and TRBJ1-1; 9 positions agree with TRBD1. CDR3 loop: CASSPGQGLNTEAFF. Written as DNA, the CDR3 is TGTGCCAGCTCACCGGGACAGGGATTGAACACTGAAGCTTTCTTT.